Following are 31 T cell receptor beta chains from one sample sequenced in a study of regulatory T cells in long-lasting Graves disease. In building TCR beta libraries, iRepertoire HTBI primers were used together with Arm-PCR of CDR3 regions. One entry per CDR3 protein results from TCRdb running MiXCR on the multiplex PCR reads. Of roughly 560,000 distinct CDR3 sequences in the sample, about 16% were seen once. Time point noted: newly diagnosed GD, antithyroid drugs for less than 3 months. There was RNA extracted from PBMCs, and the TCR library was made from it. These data also formed part of another study, on T cells in Graves' hyperthyroidism and ophthalmopathy.

Sequencing used peripheral blood mononuclear cells (PBMCs), obtained at new diagnosis, from a patient treated with antithyroid drugs. The receptors here all came from a woman aged 35-65 years with Graves disease.

This clonotype was detected ten times or more. V and J are TRBV7-9 and TRBJ1-2; 9 bases are a match to TRBD1. The V gene's germline CDR1 is SEHNR and CDR2 FQNEAQ (reference sequence). The ends lost 3 bases at V and 6 bases at J; junction bases unmatched: 8. This CDR3 has 15 residues. CDR3 protein: CASSFQPGTGNGYTF. The CDR3 DNA sequence: TGTGCCAGCAGCTTCCAACCTGGGACAGGGAATGGCTACACCTTC.

The CDR3 region is CASSYQTGWDTEAFF. In nucleotides, the CDR3 is TGTGCCAGCAGTTACCAGACAGGGTGGGACACTGAAGCTTTCTTT. The gene calls are TRBV6-5 and TRBJ1-1; 7 nucleotides agree with TRBD1. The junction had 6 bases not matched to a gene; V was cut back by 2 bases and J by 3 bases. This CDR3 has 15 residues. Germline CDR1 and CDR2: MNHEY and SVGAGI.

This clonotype came up many times. The J gene is TRBJ2-5, the V gene TRBV20-1; D not resolved. Deletions cut 3 bases from V and 0 bases from J, with 14 bases between. The CDR3 spans 15 residues. The germline CDR1 and CDR2 sequences are DFQATT and SNEGSKA (reference sequence). The CDR3 protein is CSASLGSPDQETQYF. CDR3 DNA sequence: TGCAGTGCTAGTTTGGGCAGTCCAGACCAAGAGACCCAGTACTTC.

The chain carries TRBV6-5 and TRBJ2-1, with D possibly being TRBD1 (5 bases). Deletions cut 2 bases from V and 6 bases from J, with 5 bases between. In germline, CDR1 is MNHEY, CDR2 SVGAGI. CDR3 length: 12 amino acids. The CDR3: CASSYQGNEQFF. DNA of the CDR3: TGTGCCAGCAGTTACCAGGGCAATGAGCAGTTCTTC.

This clonotype was detected a few times. This chain joins TRBV6-1 and TRBJ2-2; 8 positions match TRBD1. The CDR3 covers 15 residues. V shed 5 bases, J shed 5 bases, and the junction held 7 bases outside the gene matches. Germline CDR1 is MNHNS and CDR2 is SASEGT. The CDR3 spells CASSTGQEITGELFF. CDR3 sequence (DNA): TGTGCCAGCAGTACGGGACAGGAGATTACCGGGGAGCTGTTTTTT.

Many counts were recorded for this clonotype. In DNA form, the CDR3 reads TGTGCCAGCAGTTTTTTAACCCAAGAGACCCAGTACTTC. Translation gives CASSFLTQETQYF. The chain recombines TRBV28 with TRBJ2-5; D is ambiguous. With 3 bases removed from V and 1 base from J, the gap between germline ends came to 6 bases. Germline V lookup: CDR1 MDHEN, CDR2 SYDVKM. The CDR3 contains 13 residues. Using reference TRBV28 and TRBJ2-5 for the parts outside the CDR3, the full variable domain is DVKVTQSSRYLVKRTGEKVFLECVQDMDHENMFWYRQDPGLGLRLIYFSYDVKMKEKGDIPEGYSVSREKKERFSLILESASTNQTSMYLCASSFLTQETQYFGPGTRLLVL.

In this sample, this clonotype turned up many times. The chain uses TRBV2 and TRBJ1-6; D remains ambiguous. Looked up from germline, CDR1 is SNHLY and CDR2 is FYNNEI. The germline V and J ends were trimmed by 7 bases and 1 base, with 8 bases remaining between them. This CDR3 has 14 amino acids. CDR3 DNA: TGTGCCAGCACCCGTAGATCCTATAATTCACCCCTCCACTTT. Residues: CASTRRSYNSPLHF.

This clonotype has ten or more counts. This rearrangement joins TRBV7-8 to TRBJ2-2; perhaps TRBD2 as D (6 bases). The V and J ends lost 1 base and 2 bases respectively, with 14 bases between them. This CDR3 region has 17 residues. The V gene's germline CDR1 is SGHVS and CDR2 FQNEAQ. The DNA for the CDR3 is TGTGCCAGCAGCTTAGAAAGCGCGGGGTTAAACACCGGGGAGCTGTTTTTT. Its translation is CASSLESAGLNTGELFF.

In this sample, this clonotype turned up many times. The J gene is TRBJ2-1, the V gene TRBV28; D ambiguous. Trimming took 5 bases from V and 0 from J, leaving 14 bases between them. CDR1 is MDHEN and CDR2 is SYDVKM in the germline V gene. CDR3 length: 16 amino acids. DNA for the CDR3: TGTGCCAGCAGTAGCAAGACAAGAGCCTCCTACAATGAGCAGTTCTTC. Its protein product is CASSSKTRASYNEQFF.

V usage is TRBV19 and J usage is TRBJ1-3; unclear D gene. This CDR3 spans 13 amino acids. In germline, CDR1 is LNHDA, CDR2 SQIVND (reference sequence). Trimming took off 5 bases at V and 2 bases at J, with 7 bases between the two ends. CDR3 coding DNA: TGTGCCAGTAGTTACAGCACTGGAAACACCATATATTTT. It specifies CASSYSTGNTIYF. The full variable domain, completed using reference TRBV19 and TRBJ1-3, is DGGITQSPKYLFRKEGQNVTLSCEQNLNHDAMYWYRQDPGQGLRLIYYSQIVNDFQKGDIAEGYSVSREKKESFPLTVTSAQKNPTAFYLCASSYSTGNTIYFGEGSWLTVV.

This clonotype was seen repeatedly, ten times or more. V is TRBV5-1 and J is TRBJ1-1; 8 bases line up with TRBD1. J gave up 1 base and V 4 bases, and 3 bases lay outside the gene matches. The CDR3 contains 14 residues. The germline V gene encodes CDR1 SGHRS and CDR2 YFSETQ. The CDR3 coding sequence is TGCGCCAGCAGCCGGGGGACAGGGAACACTGAAGCTTTCTTT. It encodes CASSRGTGNTEAFF. Looking up the rest from reference TRBV5-1 and TRBJ1-1 gives the full variable domain: KAGVTQTPRYLIKTRGQQVTLSCSPISGHRSVSWYQQTPGQGLQFLFEYFSETQRNKGNFPGRFSGRQFSNSRSEMNVSTLELGDSALYLCASSRGTGNTEAFFGQGTRLTVV.

This clonotype was seen at least ten times. The chain is built from TRBV7-8 and TRBJ2-2; D is ambiguous. Trimming took off 2 bases at V and 5 bases at J, with 9 bases between the two ends. CDR1 and CDR2 from the germline V gene are SGHVS and FQNEAQ. This CDR3 is 14 amino acids long. The CDR3 nucleotides read TGTGCCAGCAGCTTAATCACCTCGACCGGGGAGCTGTTTTTT. Encoded protein: CASSLITSTGELFF.

Many counts were recorded for this clonotype. This chain connects TRBV7-9 to TRBJ2-5, with 9 bases identical to TRBD2. The trim removed 5 bases at V and 5 bases at J, leaving 9 bases unmatched. Germline V gene data show CDR1 as SEHNR and CDR2 as FQNEAQ (reference sequence). This CDR3 is built from 15 residues. CDR3 amino acids: CASSSSGGARETQYF. The CDR3 nucleotides read TGTGCCAGCAGCAGTAGCGGGGGCGCTCGGGAGACCCAGTACTTC.

The rearrangement links TRBV6-2 or TRBV6-3 to TRBJ2-3, with TRBD2 as a possible D gene (6 bases). The J call may be wrong; the DNA end is better matched by TRBJ2-5. Germline V lookup: CDR1 MNHEY, CDR2 SVGEGT. This CDR3 is 13 amino acids long. The CDR3 sequence is CASSLTRGDAQYF. The CDR3, as DNA: TGTGCCAGCAGTCTGACTAGAGGAGACGCCCAGTACTTC.

The chain couples TRBV30 to TRBJ2-6; tentatively, D is TRBD2 (6 bases). V shed 4 bases and J shed 0 bases, with 13 bases lying between them. This CDR3 has 16 amino acids. Germline V gene lookup returns CDR1 GTSNPN and CDR2 SVGIG (reference sequence). CDR3 protein: CAWKSGLISGANVLTF. The CDR3 DNA follows: TGTGCCTGGAAATCGGGACTCATCTCTGGGGCCAACGTCCTGACTTTC.

There are a few counts of this clonotype. The V call is TRBV13, the J call TRBJ1-2, with a possible D match to TRBD1 (6 bases). Trimming took off 4 bases at V and 5 bases at J, with 17 bases between the two ends. CDR1 is PRHDT, CDR2 FYEKMQ, per germline (reference sequence). CDR3 length: 15 amino acids. The CDR3 loop reads CASSSLEGGAYGYTF. In DNA, the CDR3 is TGTGCCAGCAGCTCCCTCGAGGGGGGCGCATATGGCTACACCTTC.

CDR3 region: CASSLANRQPVAETQYF. The CDR3 nucleotides are TGTGCCAGCAGCTTGGCCAACCGACAACCGGTGGCAGAGACCCAGTACTTC. J is TRBJ2-1 and V is TRBV11-1; D ambiguous. TRBJ2-5 explains the end of the DNA better; the J call may be wrong. This CDR3 region has 17 residues. Germline CDR1 reads SGHAT; CDR2 reads FQDESV (reference sequence).

The genes are TRBV6-9 and TRBJ2-5; D may be TRBD1 (5 bases). The length of the CDR3 is 13 residues. The V end lost 3 bases, the J end lost 0 bases, and 5 bases lay between the germline ends. CDR1 is MNHGY, CDR2 SVAAGI, per germline. This CDR3 reads CASSYRDQETQYF. In DNA form, the CDR3 reads TGTGCCAGCAGTTACAGGGACCAAGAGACCCAGTACTTC.

This clonotype was counted a few times. The chain has TRBV11-3 and TRBJ2-2; a weak D match, TRBD1 (6 bases). V lost 3 bases and J lost 4, with 9 bases in between. Germline-derived CDR1 and CDR2 are SGHNT and YENEEA. The CDR3 contains 14 residues. CDR3 amino acids: CASSLDSITGELFF. DNA for the CDR3: TGTGCCAGCAGCTTGGACAGTATCACCGGGGAGCTGTTTTTT. The full variable domain, rest sourced from reference TRBV11-3 and TRBJ2-2, is EAGVVQSPRYKIIEKKQPVAFWCNPISGHNTLYWYLQNLGQGPELLIRYENEEAVDDSQLPKDRFSAERLKGVDSTLKIQPAELGDSAVYLCASSLDSITGELFFGEGSRLTVL.

The rearrangement joins TRBV9 to TRBJ2-1; D possibly corresponds to TRBD2 (6 bases). The CDR3 totals 12 residues. V shed 0 bases and J shed 9 bases, with 7 bases lying between them. Germline V gene data show CDR1 as SGDLS and CDR2 as YYNGEE. In nucleotides, the CDR3 is TGTGCCAGCAGCGTAGGTAGCGGTGAGCAGTTCTTC. Its translation is CASSVGSGEQFF.

The J gene is TRBJ1-2, the V gene TRBV13, with D maybe TRBD1 (6 bases). Germline CDR1 is PRHDT and CDR2 is FYEKMQ (reference sequence). The V end lost 2 bases, the J end lost 7 bases, and 14 bases lay between the germline ends. This CDR3 is built from 14 residues. The CDR3, as DNA: TGTGCCAGCAGCTTATACAGGGCAGTGGGTGGCTACACCTTC. Its protein is CASSLYRAVGGYTF.

The chain employs TRBV7-2 and TRBJ2-3; 10 bases map to TRBD2. The J call may be mistaken, given a closer DNA end match to TRBJ2-5. From germline, CDR1 is SGHTA and CDR2 FQGNSA. The CDR3 runs 15 residues. The CDR3 protein is CASSLAAGGRETQYF. The CDR3 region has the DNA TGTGCCAGCAGCTTAGCAGCGGGGGGGCGGGAGACCCAGTACTTC.

This rearrangement joins TRBV7-3 to TRBJ2-2; D call uncertain. The V gene lost 1 base and the J gene lost 0 bases, with 12 bases spanning the gap. This CDR3 comprises 17 residues. Looked up from germline, CDR1 is SGHTA and CDR2 is FQGTGA. The chain's CDR3 is CASSLSPGGSNTGELFF. CDR3 nucleotide sequence: TGTGCCAGCAGCTTAAGCCCTGGCGGCTCGAACACCGGGGAGCTGTTTTTT.

At least ten counts were recorded for this clonotype. The rearrangement joins TRBV28 to TRBJ2-7; weak D call: TRBD2 (5 bases). Germline V lookup: CDR1 MDHEN, CDR2 SYDVKM. With 4 bases removed from V and 2 bases from J, the gap between germline ends came to 18 bases. The length of the CDR3 is 16 residues. The CDR3 coding sequence is TGTGCCAGCAGTTCGTGGGAGCGGCAGGCGACCTACGAGCAGTACTTC. Residues: CASSSWERQATYEQYF.

This clonotype was recorded a few times. This chain links TRBV7-9 with TRBJ1-2; 7 positions match TRBD1. Germline lookup yields CDR1 SEHNR and CDR2 FQNEAQ (reference sequence). The CDR3 contains 15 residues. V shed 3 bases and J 7 bases; nucleotides not matched to a gene: 11. This CDR3 reads CASSFSNRGEGGYTF. DNA of the CDR3: TGTGCCAGCAGCTTTTCTAACAGGGGAGAGGGTGGCTACACCTTC.

This clonotype occurred many times. The CDR3 loop reads CASTLSGQGVYNSPLHF. In DNA form, the CDR3 reads TGTGCCAGCACCCTATCAGGACAGGGGGTATATAATTCACCCCTCCACTTT. This chain connects TRBV7-8 to TRBJ1-6, with 10 positions matching TRBD1. V shed 7 bases and J 4 bases; nucleotides not matched to a gene: 10. Per germline, CDR1 SGHVS and CDR2 FQNEAQ. The CDR3 runs to 17 residues.

This clonotype showed up many times. The rearrangement uses TRBV18 and TRBJ1-2, with D unresolved. Trimming pared 4 bases from V and 8 bases from J, leaving 17 bases between. CDR1 and CDR2 (germline): KGHSH, LQKENI. This CDR3 has 14 amino acids. The CDR3 loop is CASSQPTSNAGYTF. DNA of the CDR3: TGTGCCAGCTCACAGCCGACGTCTAATGCGGGCTACACCTTC. Filled out from reference TRBV18 and TRBJ1-2, the complete variable domain reads NAGVMQNPRHLVRRRGQEARLRCSPMKGHSHVYWYRQLPEEGLKFMVYLQKENIIDESGMPKERFSAEFPKEGPSILRIQQVVRGDSAAYFCASSQPTSNAGYTFGSGTRLTVV.

This clonotype showed up just a few times. CDR3: CASSPTTGNTIYF. The CDR3 nucleotides read TGTGCCAGCAGCCCGACGACGGGAAACACCATATATTTT. This chain links TRBV7-9 with TRBJ1-3, with unresolved D. The CDR3 loop spans 13 amino acids. Per the germline V gene, CDR1 is SEHNR and CDR2 is FQNEAQ (reference sequence). V was clipped by 5 bases and J by 4 bases, with 9 bases between them.

This clonotype appeared many times. V gene TRBV11-2 combines with J gene TRBJ1-6; D is perhaps TRBD1 (5 bases). Trimming shortened V by 4 bases and J by 9 bases, and 16 bases separated the two germline ends. Germline V gives CDR1 SGHAT, CDR2 FQNNGV. CDR3 size: 15 residues. For the CDR3, the DNA is TGTGCCAGCAGCTGGGGCAAGGACACCGGTTCACCCCTCCACTTT. Encoded protein: CASSWGKDTGSPLHF.

The chain employs TRBV6-1 and TRBJ2-1, with 9 bases that match TRBD1. Germline lookup yields CDR1 MNHNS and CDR2 SASEGT. J lost 7 bases, V lost 8 bases, and 9 bases had no gene match. The length of the CDR3 is 14 residues. The CDR3 region is CASEPTGGMNEQFF. The CDR3 DNA follows: TGTGCCAGCGAGCCGACAGGGGGTATGAATGAGCAGTTCTTC.

Many counts were recorded for this clonotype. The chain recombines TRBV5-1 with TRBJ2-7, with TRBD2 matching over 7 bases. The length of the CDR3 is 15 residues. Germline V gene sequence: CDR1 SGHRS, CDR2 YFSETQ. Trimming took 0 bases from V and 1 from J; bases not matched to a gene: 4. CDR3 residues: CASSLVLGGSYEQYF. DNA of the CDR3: TGCGCCAGCAGCTTGGTTCTCGGGGGGTCCTACGAGCAGTACTTC.